Following are 3 T cell receptor beta chains from one sample sequenced in a study of human thymus T cells. The method was immunoSEQ multiplex PCR; TCRdb's version includes in-frame clones alone and lacks a portion of them. The sample records under 70,000 clones, 94% being singletons. Sequencing input: blood. The origin of the receptors is a boy under two years old with a congenital heart defect but otherwise immunologically healthy.

The rearrangement uses TRBV6-6 and TRBJ1-5, with D unclear. The CDR3 has 13 amino acids. Germline values: CDR1 MNHNY, CDR2 SVGAGI (reference sequence). With 7 bases removed from V and 7 bases from J, the gap between germline ends came to 14 bases. As DNA, the CDR3 is TGTGCCAGCAAGTTGGGAATCAACCAGCCCCAGCATTTT. Translating gives CASKLGINQPQHF.

This rearrangement joins TRBV10-3 to TRBJ1-1, with D maybe TRBD1 (5 bases). This CDR3 spans 16 amino acids. V was shortened by 7 bases and J by 4 bases, with 22 bases between the two germline ends. Germline values: CDR1 ENHRY, CDR2 SYGVKD. The CDR3, as DNA: TGTGCCATCACTCCCCAGGGCGGAGGGAGGGTCACTGAAGCTTTCTTT. It specifies CAITPQGGGRVTEAFF.

CDR3 sequence (DNA): TGTGCCAGCGAGCCCGGCAGGGAGCAGTACTTC. This sequence encodes CASEPGREQYF. The chain links TRBV2 to TRBJ2-7; D gene uncertain. CDR3 length: 11 residues. CDR1 SNHLY and CDR2 FYNNEI come from the germline V gene. V was trimmed by 8 bases and J by 7 bases, leaving 12 bases between them.